Listed here is a single TCR beta chain. This specimen comes from a study of blood T cell repertoires in COVID-19. Study context: Samples came from the United States, Italy and Spain, spanning acute and convalescent COVID-19. Nucleic acid was either cDNA or gDNA, and it came from T cells, B-cell-depleted T cells, or PBMCs.

The CDR3 has 15 amino acids. V shed 2 bases and J 6 bases; nucleotides not matched to a gene: 7. Germline values: CDR1 MNHEY, CDR2 SVGEGT. In the study's own analysis: Quantification of nucleated cells was approximated via reference gene primer amplification. Assay: immunoSEQ multiplex PCR; the TCRdb copy retains only in-frame clones and omits some. V and J calls and clone size are copied from that table; D and trimming were computed from the DNA. The sample records about 190,000 clones, about 88% being singletons. The J gene is TRBJ1-5, the V gene TRBV6-2 or TRBV6-3, with 7 positions matching TRBD1. This receptor was taken from a human donor in a cohort sampled during active COVID-19. Material: peripheral blood. The CDR3 reads CASSYGAGGFQPQHF. The CDR3 DNA is TGTGCCAGCAGTTACGGAGCAGGGGGTTTTCAGCCCCAGCATTTT.